Presented here are 30 T cell receptor beta chains from one specimen sequenced in a study of T cells in localized non-small cell lung cancer (dated by TCRdb to between 2020 and 2021). The library was produced with the immunoSEQ multiplex PCR assay. The clones in this table, taken by TCRdb from immuneACCESS, are in-frame only. Not every clone is retained; where verified, under half of the shortfall comes from an unresolved V gene, and the cause of the rest is unknown. The sample records approximately 45,000 clones, about 88% of which are singletons. The ten largest clones take up around 2.5% of the sample. Material: PBMCs, obtained before any cancer treatment. The receptors were gathered from a man aged 35-75 years with stage II lung adenocarcinoma.

V and J are TRBV30 and TRBJ2-6; 10 bases map to TRBD1. This CDR3 spans 16 amino acids. Germline assignment: CDR1 GTSNPN and CDR2 SVGIG (reference sequence). V was pared by 5 bases and J by 0 bases, with 4 bases of the junction left unmatched. The CDR3 loop is CAWGTGVSSGANVLTF. DNA for the CDR3: TGTGCCTGGGGGACAGGGGTTAGCTCTGGGGCCAACGTCCTGACTTTC.

V is TRBV10-3 and J is TRBJ2-6; 8 nucleotides align to TRBD1. The CDR3 has 17 residues. The junction had 11 bases not matched to a gene; V was cut back by 6 bases and J by 4 bases. Germline values: CDR1 ENHRY, CDR2 SYGVKD. The chain's CDR3 is CAISMTGEKAGANVLTF. CDR3 bases: TGTGCCATCAGCATGACAGGGGAAAAGGCCGGGGCCAACGTCCTGACTTTC.

The V gene is TRBV9, the J gene TRBJ2-2; 11 bases match TRBD2. There are 17 residues in the CDR3. Germline loops: CDR1 SGDLS, CDR2 YYNGEE. V gave up 3 bases and J gave up 3 bases; unmatched junction bases: 7. CDR3 region: CASSASLAGGDTGELFF. The CDR3 nucleotides are TGTGCCAGCAGCGCTTCCCTAGCGGGGGGAGACACCGGGGAGCTGTTTTTT.

This rearrangement joins TRBV7-2 to TRBJ2-5; D not certain. The CDR3 sequence is 12 residues long. Trimming stripped 2 bases from V and 5 bases from J, with 6 bases between. Per germline, CDR1 SGHTA and CDR2 FQGNSA. CDR3 region: CASSLTDETQYF. Written as DNA, the CDR3 is TGTGCCAGCAGCTTAACGGACGAGACCCAGTACTTC. Looking up the rest from reference TRBV7-2 and TRBJ2-5 gives the full variable domain: GAGVSQSPSNKVTEKGKDVELRCDPISGHTALYWYRQSLGQGLEFLIYFQGNSAPDKSGLPSDRFSAERTGGSVSTLTIQRTQQEDSAVYLCASSLTDETQYFGPGTRLLVL.

This chain uses TRBV19 with TRBJ1-2; D unresolved. Trimming removed 2 bases from V and 6 bases from J, with 10 bases in between. The CDR3 totals 13 residues. Per the germline V gene, CDR1 is LNHDA and CDR2 is SQIVND (reference sequence). CDR3 nucleotide sequence: TGTGCCAGTAGTATACCCGCCAGAGATGGCTACACCTTC. Residues: CASSIPARDGYTF.

This chain joins TRBV25-1 and TRBJ1-1; no firm D call. The ends were cut back, 4 bases at V and 0 bases at J, with 9 bases in the middle. The CDR3 is 14 amino acids. The germline V gene has CDR1 MGHDK and CDR2 SYGVNS. DNA for the CDR3: TGTGCCAGCAGTGGAAACCGGCTGAACACTGAAGCTTTCTTT. It codes for CASSGNRLNTEAFF.

The rearrangement joins TRBV6-1 to TRBJ2-2; TRBD2 aligns across 8 bases. From germline, CDR1 is MNHNS and CDR2 SASEGT. With 4 bases clipped from V and 5 bases from J, the junction kept 6 bases outside the gene matches. This CDR3 region has 15 residues. CDR3 amino acids: CASSGTGGRTGELFF. Written as DNA, the CDR3 is TGTGCCAGCAGTGGAACGGGGGGGCGAACCGGGGAGCTGTTTTTT.

This clone was recorded once. The chain recombines TRBV4-1 with TRBJ1-4; D remains unclear. Germline V gives CDR1 MGHRA, CDR2 YSYEKL. Between the trimmed V and J ends, which lost 4 bases and 1 base, there was a span of 4 bases. The CDR3 spans 13 residues. The CDR3 here is CASSPETNEKLFF. The CDR3 nucleotides read TGCGCCAGCAGCCCTGAAACTAATGAAAAACTGTTTTTT.

The V gene is TRBV7-9, the J gene TRBJ1-1, with a tentative D call TRBD1 (5 bases). Trimming removed 1 base at V and 4 bases at J, with 13 bases between. The length of the CDR3 is 15 residues. Germline lookup yields CDR1 SEHNR and CDR2 FQNEAQ (reference sequence). CDR3 sequence (DNA): TGTGCCAGCAGCTTAGGTGGCAGGGCGGGCACTGAAGCTTTCTTT. Protein: CASSLGGRAGTEAFF.

This chain links TRBV27 with TRBJ2-3; a possible D gene is TRBD2 (6 bases). In germline, CDR1 is MNHEY, CDR2 SMNVEV (reference sequence). The CDR3 is made up of 13 amino acids. Trimming cost V 4 bases and J 2 bases, with 7 bases left between them. The CDR3 region is CASSWTNTDTQYF. The CDR3 DNA is TGTGCCAGCAGTTGGACTAACACAGATACGCAGTATTTT.

CDR3: CASSYLGQGEGIQYF. CDR3 sequence (DNA): TGTGCCAGCAGTTACCTAGGACAGGGGGAAGGCATTCAGTACTTC. The V gene is TRBV6-5, the J gene TRBJ2-4; TRBD1 agrees at 10 bases. Per germline, CDR1 MNHEY and CDR2 SVGAGI. Losses at the gene ends were 2 bases for V and 9 bases for J; bases not matched to a gene: 7. The CDR3 totals 15 residues.

This chain joins TRBV6-5 and TRBJ1-2; 7 nucleotides agree with TRBD1. J gave up 1 base and V 5 bases, and 7 bases lay outside the gene matches. Germline V gene sequence: CDR1 MNHEY, CDR2 SVGAGI. This CDR3 has 15 amino acids. DNA of the CDR3: TGTGCCAGCAGTCGGGGACAGCTTATTAACTATGGCTACACCTTC. It is translated as CASSRGQLINYGYTF.

The CDR3 sequence: CASSTTGGAGSWNEQFF. The CDR3 coding sequence is TGTGCCAGTAGTACCACAGGGGGCGCGGGATCGTGGAATGAGCAGTTCTTC. J is TRBJ2-1 and V is TRBV19; 9 bases map to TRBD1. CDR3 length: 17 amino acids. Germline trimming cut 4 bases from V and 7 bases from J; bases unmatched to any gene: 14. Germline CDR1 LNHDA, CDR2 SQIVND (reference sequence).

The chain links TRBV18 to TRBJ2-1; D is ambiguous. V was pared by 2 bases and J by 4 bases, with 12 bases between. The germline V gene encodes CDR1 KGHSH and CDR2 LQKENI. The length of the CDR3 is 15 residues. The CDR3 DNA is TGTGCCAGCTCACCAGAAGGGCACAGATACAATGAGCAGTTCTTC. Translating it yields CASSPEGHRYNEQFF.

This clone was observed a handful of times. This chain uses TRBV30 with TRBJ2-7, with D unresolved. The CDR3 extends over 16 amino acids. From germline, CDR1 is GTSNPN and CDR2 SVGIG (reference sequence). V gave up 5 bases and J gave up 2 bases, with 22 bases separating them. The CDR3 protein is CAWFHSASKAPYEQYV. CDR3 sequence (DNA): TGTGCCTGGTTTCACTCGGCCTCCAAGGCCCCCTACGAGCAGTACGTC.

The chain links TRBV18 to TRBJ2-5, with D unresolved. The CDR3 totals 11 residues. V was trimmed by 5 bases and J by 5 bases, leaving 6 bases between them. Germline V gene data show CDR1 as KGHSH and CDR2 as LQKENI. In nucleotides, the CDR3 is TGTGCCAGCTCATCCGAGGAGACCCAGTACTTC. As protein: CASSSEETQYF.

CDR3 residues: CASGLRPYLNEQFF. CDR3 sequence (DNA): TGTGCCAGCGGCCTCAGGCCCTATCTCAATGAGCAGTTCTTC. V usage is TRBV4-2 and J usage is TRBJ2-1; D not resolved. Germline V gene lookup returns CDR1 LGHNA and CDR2 YNFKEQ. The CDR3 length is 14 residues. V was shortened by 8 bases and J by 6 bases, with 17 bases between the two germline ends.

This clone was seen more than once but under ten times. CDR3 residues: CASSTTGREYNEQFF. The CDR3 nucleotides are TGTGCCAGCAGCACAACAGGGAGAGAATACAATGAGCAGTTCTTC. J is TRBJ2-1 and V is TRBV9; tentatively, D is TRBD1 (6 bases). V was trimmed by 4 bases and J by 4 bases, leaving 15 bases between them. The CDR3 extends over 15 amino acids. CDR1 is SGDLS, CDR2 YYNGEE, per germline.

The chain uses TRBV30 and TRBJ2-2; no clear D. Trimming removed 1 base from V and 5 bases from J, with 5 bases in between. Germline CDR1 is GTSNPN and CDR2 is SVGIG (reference sequence). This CDR3 region has 12 residues. The CDR3 spells CAWSGDTGELFF. The CDR3 DNA reads TGTGCCTGGAGTGGGGATACCGGGGAGCTGTTTTTT.

V usage is TRBV2 and J usage is TRBJ2-2, with D unresolved. The germline CDR1 and CDR2 sequences are SNHLY and FYNNEI. CDR3 length equals 15 residues. Trimming stripped 8 bases from V and 1 base from J, with 14 bases between. CDR3 in amino acids: CASLTVNRNTGELFF. Written as DNA, the CDR3 is TGTGCCAGCCTTACTGTGAACAGGAACACCGGGGAGCTGTTTTTT.

This clone has a single count. The gene calls are TRBV2 and TRBJ2-6, with D perhaps matching TRBD2 (6 bases). The V gene's germline CDR1 is SNHLY and CDR2 FYNNEI. CDR3 length equals 18 residues. Trimming removed 3 bases at V and 0 bases at J, with 15 bases between. CDR3 region: CASSEWGVPSSGANVLTF. In DNA, the CDR3 is TGTGCCAGCAGTGAGTGGGGGGTACCTAGCTCTGGGGCCAACGTCCTGACTTTC.

The chain uses TRBV6-6 and TRBJ1-1, with D perhaps matching TRBD1 (5 bases). The CDR3 is 15 residues long. Germline values: CDR1 MNHNY, CDR2 SVGAGI (reference sequence). Trimming pared 0 bases from V and 10 bases from J, leaving 18 bases between. The CDR3 DNA is TGTGCCAGCAGTTACTCGGGCAGGGCGTCGGTTGGAGCTTTCTTT. Its protein product is CASSYSGRASVGAFF.

On this clone itself: The same CDR3 arises from other DNA sequences in this sample as well. The chain couples TRBV5-1 to TRBJ2-7, with 9 bases matching TRBD1. The CDR3 length is 13 residues. J was trimmed by 4 bases and V by 4 bases; bases with no gene match: 3. The V gene's germline CDR1 is SGHRS and CDR2 YFSETQ. CDR3 nucleotide sequence: TGCGCCAGCAGCAGGGACAGGGATTACGAGCAGTACGTC. The encoded protein is CASSRDRDYEQYV.

In DNA form, the CDR3 reads TGTGCCAGCAGCCGTGGGACGGGGCAGGGCATTCAGTACTTC. Its translation: CASSRGTGQGIQYF. The chain has TRBV5-6 and TRBJ2-4; TRBD1 or TRBD2 may be the D gene (5 bases each). Trimming took 4 bases from V and 9 from J, leaving 17 bases between them. The CDR3 sequence is 14 residues long. Germline V CDR1 and CDR2: SGHDT, YYEEEE.

The chain employs TRBV29-1 and TRBJ2-1, with D perhaps TRBD2 (6 bases). Trimming pared 0 bases from V and 5 bases from J, leaving 26 bases between. The CDR3 totals 19 residues. CDR1 and CDR2 from the germline V gene are SQVTM and ANQGSEA. Written as DNA, the CDR3 is TGCAGCGTTGAAGATGTGATGCTAGCGACCGTTGTTCTGAACAATGAGCAGTTCTTC. This codes for CSVEDVMLATVVLNNEQFF.

The rearrangement links TRBV7-9 to TRBJ2-3; tentatively, D is TRBD1 or TRBD2 (7 bases each). Germline CDR1 is SEHNR and CDR2 is FQNEAQ (reference sequence). The CDR3 has 16 residues. Trimming stripped 0 bases from V and 2 bases from J, with 12 bases between. In DNA, the CDR3 is TGTGCCAGCAGCTTAGCGCAGGGGGGGCCCACAGATACGCAGTATTTT. It specifies CASSLAQGGPTDTQYF.

The gene calls are TRBV27 and TRBJ2-7; D is perhaps TRBD1 or TRBD2 (7 bases each). Germline lookup yields CDR1 MNHEY and CDR2 SMNVEV (reference sequence). Trimming stripped 6 bases from V and 1 base from J, with 13 bases between. This CDR3 spans 14 amino acids. The CDR3 loop reads CASSRGGSSYEQYF. Here the CDR3 DNA reads TGTGCCAGCAGCAGGGGGGGATCATCCTACGAGCAGTACTTC.

V and J are TRBV10-2 and TRBJ2-5; 12 bases map to TRBD1. This CDR3 has 14 amino acids. Per germline, CDR1 WSHSY and CDR2 SAAADI. Trimming took 8 bases from V and 5 from J; bases not matched to a gene: 6. CDR3 nucleotides: TGCGCCAGCGGAGGGACAGGGGGCAGGGAGACCCAGTACTTC. Translation: CASGGTGGRETQYF.

The V and J genes are TRBV11-1 and TRBJ2-2; D is possibly TRBD1 (5 bases). Trimming pared 2 bases from V and 9 bases from J, leaving 10 bases between. The CDR3 contains 13 residues. Germline CDR1 reads SGHAT; CDR2 reads FQDESV (reference sequence). CDR3 sequence reads: CASSLSDRWELFF. CDR3 DNA: TGTGCCAGCAGCTTAAGCGACAGATGGGAGCTGTTTTTT.

The chain recombines TRBV4-2 with TRBJ2-1, with 14 bases aligning to TRBD2. The CDR3 has 17 amino acids. The ends lost 3 bases at V and 9 bases at J; junction bases unmatched: 10. CDR1 is LGHNA, CDR2 YNFKEQ, per germline. The CDR3 is CASSQPPGLAGVGEQFF. CDR3 sequence (DNA): TGTGCCAGCAGCCAGCCCCCGGGACTAGCGGGGGTTGGTGAGCAGTTCTTC.